A single sample gave rise to the 27 T cell receptor beta chains below, sequenced in a study of shared clonotypes between healthy human individuals. Method: immunoSEQ multiplex PCR; TCRdb's copy keeps in-frame clones and lacks some. The sample lists over a million clones; 75% to 80% were seen once. The sample was memory CD4+ T cells from PBMCs. Specified subset: CD45RA-negative fraction. These TCRs come from a man younger than 30 in good health. Some clones in this sample may be carry-over from other donors' samples.

V gene TRBV5-1 combines with J gene TRBJ2-1, with 8 bases fitting TRBD2. Trimming took 0 bases from V and 4 from J; bases not matched to a gene: 6. Per germline, CDR1 SGHRS and CDR2 YFSETQ. The CDR3 length is 16 residues. CDR3 in DNA: TGCGCCAGCAGCTTGGTTATCAGCGGGAGATACAATGAGCAGTTCTTC. Amino acids: CASSLVISGRYNEQFF.

The chain uses TRBV7-2 and TRBJ2-1; tentatively, D is TRBD2 (6 bases). This CDR3 contains 13 residues. Germline V gene data show CDR1 as SGHTA and CDR2 as FQGNSA. V lost 3 bases and J 10 bases, leaving 13 bases between the germline ends. The CDR3: CASSLTRHDEQFF. As DNA, the CDR3 is TGTGCCAGCAGCTTGACTAGGCACGACGAGCAGTTCTTC.

The chain has TRBV27 and TRBJ2-7; the D gene is possibly TRBD2 (5 bases). Germline CDR1 reads MNHEY; CDR2 reads SMNVEV (reference sequence). Trimming pared 8 bases from V and 2 bases from J, leaving 13 bases between. This CDR3 comprises 13 residues. In nucleotides, the CDR3 is TGTGCCAGCGGCCCCGGGAAAACCTACGAGCAGTACTTC. Protein sequence: CASGPGKTYEQYF.

This clone came up many times. This rearrangement joins TRBV6-4 to TRBJ1-5, with 7 nucleotides matching TRBD1. V gave up 5 bases and J gave up 4 bases; unmatched junction bases: 2. CDR3 length: 13 amino acids. Looked up from germline, CDR1 is MRHNA and CDR2 is SNTAGT. The CDR3 DNA sequence: TGTGCCAGCAGTCCACAGGGGAATCAGCCCCAGCATTTT. Its translation: CASSPQGNQPQHF.

This clone was observed once. The gene calls are TRBV15 and TRBJ2-4; D call uncertain. This CDR3 has 16 residues. Trimming took off 3 bases at V and 0 bases at J, with 12 bases between the two ends. Germline V gives CDR1 LNHNV, CDR2 YYDKDF (reference sequence). DNA of the CDR3: TGTGCCACCAGCAGTTTCCAACATTTAGCCAAAAACATTCAGTACTTC. Translating it yields CATSSFQHLAKNIQYF.

V and J are TRBV7-2 and TRBJ2-3; TRBD2 matches at 9 bases. CDR1 and CDR2 (germline): SGHTA, FQGNSA. The CDR3 covers 16 residues. V was pared by 2 bases and J by 3 bases, with 6 bases of the junction left unmatched. The DNA of the CDR3 is TGTGCCAGCAGCTTATTTGGGCGGGAGGGTACAGATACGCAGTATTTT. As protein: CASSLFGREGTDTQYF. The complete variable domain, with remaining parts taken from reference TRBV7-2 and TRBJ2-3, reads GAGVSQSPSNKVTEKGKDVELRCDPISGHTALYWYRQSLGQGLEFLIYFQGNSAPDKSGLPSDRFSAERTGGSVSTLTIQRTQQEDSAVYLCASSLFGREGTDTQYFGPGTRLTVL.

This clone occurred many times. This sequence joins TRBV27 and TRBJ2-7; D may be TRBD2 (5 bases). The ends were cut back, 2 bases at V and 2 bases at J, with 7 bases in the middle. Per the germline V gene, CDR1 is MNHEY and CDR2 is SMNVEV (reference sequence). CDR3 length: 13 residues. For the CDR3, the DNA is TGTGCCAGCAGTTTAGAGGGCGCCTACGAGCAGTACTTC. Its protein product is CASSLEGAYEQYF.

The chain couples TRBV6-5 to TRBJ1-2; 9 bases line up with TRBD1. This CDR3 has 15 amino acids. Trimming removed 5 bases from V and 8 bases from J; junction bases left unmatched: 12. The V gene's germline CDR1 is MNHEY and CDR2 SVGAGI. The DNA of the CDR3 is TGTGCCAGCAGTGTAACGGGACAGGGAACGGGCGGCTACACCTTC. Translated, it gives CASSVTGQGTGGYTF.

This rearrangement joins TRBV28 to TRBJ1-6; D remains unclear. The CDR3 spans 15 residues. Germline CDR1 MDHEN, CDR2 SYDVKM. V was cut by 6 bases and J by 3 bases, with 12 bases left in between. Here the CDR3 DNA reads TGTGCCAGCAGCGGCGGACTTCGCTATAATTCACCCCTCCACTTT. This gives the protein CASSGGLRYNSPLHF.

The chain carries TRBV6-6 and TRBJ2-2, with 7 bases aligning to TRBD2. The trim removed 0 bases at V and 3 bases at J, leaving 1 base unmatched. Germline V gene data show CDR1 as MNHNY and CDR2 as SVGAGI (reference sequence). The CDR3 is 15 residues long. CDR3 amino acids: CASSYSAGHTGELFF. DNA for the CDR3: TGTGCCAGCAGTTACTCAGCGGGACACACCGGGGAGCTGTTTTTT.

V and J are TRBV7-3 and TRBJ2-7; TRBD2 is a possible D gene (7 bases). Germline CDR1 SGHTA, CDR2 FQGTGA. CDR3 length: 15 residues. Trimming cost V 5 bases and J 2 bases, with 16 bases left between them. CDR3 coding DNA: TGTGCCAGCAGCCGGGGGGCTAGCGGTACCTACGAGCAGTACTTC. It translates to CASSRGASGTYEQYF.

The rearrangement uses TRBV7-3 and TRBJ2-2; 9 bases are shared with TRBD2. Germline CDR1 SGHTA, CDR2 FQGTGA. The V gene end was trimmed by 2 bases and the J gene end by 6 bases; junction bases not matched to a gene: 7. This CDR3 spans 16 amino acids. The CDR3 reads CASSLRVAGEAGELFF. CDR3 coding DNA: TGTGCCAGCAGCTTACGCGTAGCGGGAGAGGCCGGGGAGCTGTTTTTT.

The rearrangement links TRBV19 to TRBJ1-5, with 7 bases aligning to TRBD1. V lost 6 bases, J lost 0 bases, and 5 bases stayed unmatched. The length of the CDR3 is 15 residues. Per the germline V gene, CDR1 is LNHDA and CDR2 is SQIVND (reference sequence). The DNA of the CDR3 is TGTGCCAGTAGAAATGGACAGGTTAGCAATCAGCCCCAGCATTTT. This encodes CASRNGQVSNQPQHF.

The chain combines TRBV6-1 with TRBJ1-5; D remains unclear. Trimming removed 2 bases from V and 0 bases from J, with 8 bases in between. Germline CDR1 MNHNS, CDR2 SASEGT. This CDR3 contains 15 residues. CDR3 in DNA: TGTGCCAGCAGTGAATACGGCTATAGCAATCAGCCCCAGCATTTT. Protein sequence: CASSEYGYSNQPQHF.

The rearrangement joins TRBV19 to TRBJ1-1; 8 bases line up with TRBD1. Trimming cost V 5 bases and J 0 bases; bases outside gene matches: 5. This CDR3 has 15 amino acids. The germline CDR1 and CDR2 sequences are LNHDA and SQIVND (reference sequence). The chain's CDR3 is CASSLGQGVNTEAFF. DNA of the CDR3: TGTGCCAGTAGTCTAGGACAGGGAGTGAACACTGAAGCTTTCTTT.

The chain has TRBV19 and TRBJ1-5, with TRBD1 matching 9 bases. From germline, CDR1 is LNHDA and CDR2 SQIVND (reference sequence). Trimming took 5 bases from V and 6 from J; bases not matched to a gene: 11. The CDR3 loop spans 16 amino acids. Written as DNA, the CDR3 is TGTGCCAGTAGTCACCTGGACAGGGGTCGGGGTCAGCCCCAGCATTTT. Translating it yields CASSHLDRGRGQPQHF.

This chain joins TRBV18 and TRBJ2-2; no clear D gene. CDR1 and CDR2 (germline): KGHSH, LQKENI. There are 16 residues in the CDR3. The V end was cut by 2 bases, the J end by 5 bases, with 15 bases between. The CDR3 DNA sequence: TGTGCCAGCTCACCATATCATCCACCCATTACCGGGGAGCTGTTTTTT. Protein sequence: CASSPYHPPITGELFF.

The CDR3 here is CASSQVLGGSGNTQYF. CDR3 DNA sequence: TGCGCCAGCAGCCAAGTCCTGGGCGGGAGCGGGAATACGCAGTATTTT. The chain uses TRBV4-3 and TRBJ2-3; 7 positions match TRBD2. Germline V gene sequence: CDR1 LGHNA, CDR2 YSLEER. The CDR3 covers 16 residues. V lost 1 base to trimming and J lost 7 bases; unmatched junction nucleotides: 11.

The chain is built from TRBV28 and TRBJ1-1; 9 bases agree with TRBD1. Germline trimming cut 8 bases from V and 0 bases from J; bases unmatched to any gene: 4. Germline loops: CDR1 MDHEN, CDR2 SYDVKM. CDR3 length: 14 residues. CDR3 in DNA: TGTGCCAGCGACAGGGGGTGGGTGAACACTGAAGCTTTCTTT. This translates into CASDRGWVNTEAFF.

J is TRBJ1-2 and V is TRBV5-6; 7 nucleotides match TRBD1. The CDR3 spans 14 residues. The ends lost 5 bases at V and 4 bases at J; junction bases unmatched: 8. Germline V gene sequence: CDR1 SGHDT, CDR2 YYEEEE. The CDR3 is CASRRQGTAYGYTF. CDR3 coding DNA: TGTGCCAGCAGGAGACAGGGTACTGCCTATGGCTACACCTTC.

This clone has more than one count but fewer than ten. The rearrangement joins TRBV7-2 to TRBJ1-2; D not resolved. The CDR3 is 15 amino acids. V was shortened by 5 bases and J by 0 bases, with 13 bases between the two germline ends. CDR1 and CDR2 from the germline V gene are SGHTA and FQGNSA. The CDR3: CASSPQVTTNYGYTF. The DNA for the CDR3 is TGTGCCAGCAGCCCCCAGGTTACAACTAACTATGGCTACACCTTC.

Of note for this clone: The sample has other DNA sequences that encode this CDR3 too. CDR3 loop: CASSPDRGAEAFF. As DNA, the CDR3 is TGTGCCAGCTCACCCGACAGGGGAGCTGAAGCTTTCTTT. The J gene is TRBJ1-1, the V gene TRBV18; 8 nucleotides match TRBD1. CDR1 is KGHSH, CDR2 LQKENI, per germline. The CDR3 runs to 13 residues. V was pared by 3 bases and J by 6 bases, with 3 bases of the junction left unmatched.

V and J are TRBV28 and TRBJ1-3; D remains unclear. The CDR3 runs to 16 residues. V was shortened by 2 bases and J by 0 bases, with 11 bases between the two germline ends. Germline CDR1 is MDHEN and CDR2 is SYDVKM. The CDR3 DNA is TGTGCCAGCAGTTTAGCCCCCGCATTCTCTGGAAACACCATATATTTT. Protein sequence: CASSLAPAFSGNTIYF.

In its sample, this clone was seen a few times. This chain connects TRBV25-1 to TRBJ1-4, with 10 bases lining up with TRBD1. V lost 8 bases to trimming and J lost 8 bases; unmatched junction nucleotides: 8. The CDR3 spans 14 residues. Per the germline V gene, CDR1 is MGHDK and CDR2 is SYGVNS. The CDR3 is CASRSRDRGEKLFF. The CDR3, as DNA: TGTGCCAGCCGGTCGAGGGACAGGGGCGAAAAACTGTTTTTT.

The chain is built from TRBV4-2 and TRBJ2-1; 8 bases are shared with TRBD2. The germline CDR1 and CDR2 sequences are LGHNA and YNFKEQ. The CDR3 covers 14 residues. The V gene end was trimmed by 4 bases and the J gene end by 5 bases; junction bases not matched to a gene: 4. CDR3 residues: CASSRGLADNEQFF. The DNA of the CDR3 is TGTGCCAGCAGCCGAGGACTAGCTGACAATGAGCAGTTCTTC.

This clone showed up many times. This sample also contains other DNA sequences that code for the same CDR3. The genes are TRBV28 and TRBJ1-1; D is undetermined. The CDR3 sequence is 11 residues long. V lost 6 bases, J lost 2 bases, and 4 bases lay in between. The germline CDR1 and CDR2 sequences are MDHEN and SYDVKM. The CDR3 region has the DNA TGTGCCAGCAGGCAAAACACTGAAGCTTTCTTT. Its translation is CASRQNTEAFF.

The V gene is TRBV5-1, the J gene TRBJ2-5; 9 nucleotides match TRBD2. The CDR3 has 15 residues. Germline CDR1 and CDR2: SGHRS and YFSETQ. V lost 4 bases and J lost 2; bases outside the gene matches: 6. The CDR3 reads CASSLSSGTQETQYF. The CDR3 region has the DNA TGCGCCAGCAGCCTCTCTAGCGGGACACAAGAGACCCAGTACTTC. Combining the CDR3 with reference TRBV5-1 and TRBJ2-5 gives the whole variable domain KAGVTQTPRYLIKTRGQQVTLSCSPISGHRSVSWYQQTPGQGLQFLFEYFSETQRNKGNFPGRFSGRQFSNSRSEMNVSTLELGDSALYLCASSLSSGTQETQYFGPGTRLLVL.